The 7 T cell receptor beta chains below come from one sample, sequenced in a study of metastatic and nonmetastatic thyroid tumors. The entire patient cohort was treatment-naive prior to thyroid surgery. MiXCR reprocessed the PCR reads for TCRdb. The profile covers about 45,000 clones, with 3.2% appearing a single time and 10% taken by the ten largest. The sample comprised blood. These receptors originate from a female donor with papillary thyroid cancer or a benign thyroid nodule (not recorded which). Some clones in this sample may be carry-over from other donors' samples.

This clone was detected a few times. The junction does not match germline at one end; this may be a read error. The rearrangement joins TRBV6-1 to TRBJ2-7; perhaps TRBD1 as D (6 bases). The CDR3 extends over 15 amino acids. Germline V gene data show CDR1 as MNHNS and CDR2 as SASEGT. The CDR3: CASRNPGQSSYDQYF. The DNA of the CDR3 is TGTGCCAGCAGAAACCCCGGACAGAGCTCCTACGACCAGTACTTC.

V is TRBV6-1 and J is TRBJ1-6, with 8 bases fitting TRBD1. Looked up from germline, CDR1 is MNHNS and CDR2 is SASEGT. Trimming took 5 bases from V and 7 from J; bases not matched to a gene: 13. CDR3 size: 17 residues. The CDR3 region is CASSFSVGQGGNSPLHF. CDR3 sequence (DNA): TGTGCCAGCAGTTTCTCCGTCGGACAGGGAGGAAATTCACCCCTCCACTTT.

This clone came up many times. The V call is TRBV6-1, the J call TRBJ2-2, with TRBD1 matching 10 bases. CDR3 size: 15 residues. V shed 6 bases and J 6 bases; nucleotides not matched to a gene: 7. Germline V lookup: CDR1 MNHNS, CDR2 SASEGT. The CDR3 loop is CASRVGGQGAGELFF. Here the CDR3 DNA reads TGTGCCAGCAGGGTCGGAGGACAGGGGGCCGGGGAGCTGTTTTTT.

V usage is TRBV6-1 and J usage is TRBJ2-2; D gene ambiguous. From germline, CDR1 is MNHNS and CDR2 SASEGT. This CDR3 is built from 11 residues. V shed 6 bases and J shed 8 bases, with 7 bases lying between them. In DNA form, the CDR3 reads TGTGCCAGCAGAGTATCAGGGGAGCTGTTTTTT. Translation: CASRVSGELFF.

This clone is labeled as medium-sized. The chain combines TRBV18 with TRBJ2-3, with D possibly being TRBD2 (6 bases). Germline CDR1 KGHSH, CDR2 LQKENI. CDR3 length equals 14 residues. V was trimmed by 6 bases and J by 3 bases, leaving 13 bases between them. CDR3 sequence: CASSHGRGTDTQYF. CDR3 nucleotide sequence: TGTGCCAGCTCGCACGGGCGGGGAACAGATACGCAGTATTTT.

This clone has ten or more counts. The V gene is TRBV30, the J gene TRBJ1-1, with 8 bases lining up with TRBD1. With V trimmed by 3 bases and J by 1 base, 7 bases remained unmatched. The CDR3 spans 15 residues. Germline V CDR1 and CDR2: GTSNPN, SVGIG (reference sequence). Here the CDR3 DNA reads TGTGCCTGGAGGTTGACAGGGGCGACGAACACTGAAGCTTTCTTT. This gives the protein CAWRLTGATNTEAFF.

The sample holds a few counts of this clone. The J gene is TRBJ2-1, the V gene TRBV7-9; 10 nucleotides align to TRBD1. Germline loops: CDR1 SEHNR, CDR2 FQNEAQ (reference sequence). The CDR3 spans 16 residues. The ends lost 0 bases at V and 3 bases at J; junction bases unmatched: 2. The CDR3 DNA reads as TGTGCCAGCAGCTTAGCTAGGACAGGGGGCTACAATGAGCAGTTCTTC. Its translation: CASSLARTGGYNEQFF.